Following are 27 T cell receptor beta chains from one sample sequenced in a study of blood T cell repertoires in COVID-19. Sequencing used immunoSEQ multiplex PCR; TCRdb keeps in-frame clones, though not all of them. The sample holds fewer than 150,000 clones, 70% to 80% seen once. The sample was peripheral blood. These receptors originate from a man aged 60 to 75 who had recovered from COVID-19.

This clone was observed a few times. This chain connects TRBV25-1 to TRBJ2-2; 11 nucleotides match TRBD1. Germline CDR1 MGHDK, CDR2 SYGVNS. Losses at the gene ends were 6 bases for V and 3 bases for J; bases not matched to a gene: 3. CDR3 length: 15 residues. The CDR3 protein is CASRSGQGDTGELFF. The CDR3 coding sequence is TGTGCCAGCAGGTCGGGACAGGGGGACACCGGGGAGCTGTTTTTT.

The chain links TRBV3-1 (or the pseudogene TRBV3-2) to TRBJ1-1; TRBD1 is a possible D gene (5 bases). Germline CDR1 LGHDT, CDR2 YNNKEL (reference sequence). CDR3 size: 14 residues. With 3 bases removed from V and 0 bases from J, the gap between germline ends came to 8 bases. Here the CDR3 reads CASSQNRMNTEAFF. The DNA for the CDR3 is TGTGCCAGCAGCCAGAACAGGATGAACACTGAAGCTTTCTTT.

V and J are TRBV29-1 and TRBJ2-1, with TRBD2 matching 7 bases. J lost 10 bases, V lost 3 bases, and 9 bases had no gene match. The CDR3 covers 13 residues. In germline, CDR1 is SQVTM, CDR2 ANQGSEA. CDR3: CSVEVASGLEQFF. The CDR3 bases are TGCAGCGTTGAGGTTGCTAGCGGTCTCGAGCAGTTCTTC.

The V gene is TRBV5-4, the J gene TRBJ2-5; 7 nucleotides match TRBD1. The junction had 6 bases not matched to a gene; V was cut back by 0 bases and J by 1 base. CDR1 is SGHNT and CDR2 is YYREEE in the germline V gene (reference sequence). The CDR3 is 16 amino acids. CDR3 amino acids: CASSLGTGQTQETQYF. The CDR3 coding sequence is TGTGCCAGCAGCTTGGGGACGGGACAGACCCAAGAGACCCAGTACTTC.

This rearrangement joins TRBV6-2 or TRBV6-3 to TRBJ2-5, with D possibly TRBD1 on 5 matching bases. Looked up from germline, CDR1 is MNHEY and CDR2 is SVGEGT. V gave up 3 bases and J gave up 1 base, with 15 bases separating them. This CDR3 is built from 16 residues. The CDR3 loop reads CASSYEVGAVQETQYF. The CDR3 coding sequence is TGTGCCAGCAGTTATGAAGTTGGGGCGGTCCAAGAGACCCAGTACTTC.

The chain uses TRBV19 and TRBJ2-2, with a possible D match to TRBD1 (6 bases). Germline CDR1 LNHDA, CDR2 SQIVND (reference sequence). V was trimmed by 5 bases and J by 4 bases, leaving 14 bases between them. The CDR3 contains 15 residues. CDR3 sequence reads: CASSESGVVTGELFF. The CDR3 region has the DNA TGTGCCAGTAGTGAATCAGGGGTGGTCACCGGGGAGCTGTTTTTT.

The V and J genes are TRBV7-2 and TRBJ2-7; a weak D match, TRBD1 (6 bases). Germline V lookup: CDR1 SGHTA, CDR2 FQGNSA. V lost 5 bases to trimming and J lost 0 bases, with 8 bases between them. This CDR3 is 13 amino acids long. The DNA for the CDR3 is TGTGCCAGCAGCAACAGGGTCTCCTACGAGCAGTACTTC. Translating it yields CASSNRVSYEQYF. The complete variable domain, with remaining parts taken from reference TRBV7-2 and TRBJ2-7, reads GAGVSQSPSNKVTEKGKDVELRCDPISGHTALYWYRQSLGQGLEFLIYFQGNSAPDKSGLPSDRFSAERTGGSVSTLTIQRTQQEDSAVYLCASSNRVSYEQYFGPGTRLTVT.

The chain has TRBV7-3 and TRBJ2-1; the match to TRBD2 covers 10 bases. Unmatched junction bases numbered 13, after V lost 4 bases and J lost 10 bases. The CDR3 is 16 residues long. Per the germline V gene, CDR1 is SGHTA and CDR2 is FQGTGA. For the CDR3, the DNA is TGTGCCAGCAGCTCACGAGCGGGAGGGTCCGCGGGGGAGCAGTTCTTC. This sequence encodes CASSSRAGGSAGEQFF.

The table lists this clone with a few counts. This rearrangement joins TRBV7-2 to TRBJ2-2; 7 bases fit TRBD1. This CDR3 is built from 16 residues. Germline-derived CDR1 and CDR2 are SGHTA and FQGNSA. The ends lost 2 bases at V and 3 bases at J; junction bases unmatched: 6. The CDR3 DNA reads as TGTGCCAGCAGCTTAAGAGGGGGCGCCGACACCGGGGAGCTGTTTTTT. Translated, it gives CASSLRGGADTGELFF. The whole variable domain, filled in from reference TRBV7-2 and TRBJ2-2, reads GAGVSQSPSNKVTEKGKDVELRCDPISGHTALYWYRQSLGQGLEFLIYFQGNSAPDKSGLPSDRFSAERTGGSVSTLTIQRTQQEDSAVYLCASSLRGGADTGELFFGEGSRLTVL.

The rearrangement joins TRBV24-1 to TRBJ2-2, with D perhaps matching TRBD1 (5 bases). CDR3 length equals 15 residues. CDR1 and CDR2 from the germline V gene are KGHDR and SFDVKD. V was cut by 2 bases and J by 3 bases, with 9 bases left in between. CDR3 region: CATSDSTVYTGELFF. CDR3 nucleotide sequence: TGTGCCACCAGTGATTCGACAGTTTACACCGGGGAGCTGTTTTTT.

This chain joins TRBV9 and TRBJ1-2; 10 bases agree with TRBD1. The V and J ends lost 4 bases and 2 bases, in that order; junction bases with no gene match: 5. This CDR3 region has 15 residues. In germline, CDR1 is SGDLS, CDR2 YYNGEE. The CDR3 nucleotides read TGTGCCAGCAGCCTTCGGGGACAGGGGAACTATGGCTACACCTTC. It codes for CASSLRGQGNYGYTF.

The chain combines TRBV28 with TRBJ1-2, with unresolved D. This CDR3 spans 12 amino acids. Trimming pared 5 bases from V and 4 bases from J, leaving 8 bases between. Looked up from germline, CDR1 is MDHEN and CDR2 is SYDVKM. The DNA for the CDR3 is TGTGCCAGCAGTCGACTCCGCTATGGCTACACCTTC. As protein: CASSRLRYGYTF.

This sequence joins TRBV7-9 and TRBJ2-5; D remains unclear. The CDR3 consists of 13 residues. Deletions cut 5 bases from V and 4 bases from J, with 11 bases between. Germline V gene sequence: CDR1 SEHNR, CDR2 FQNEAQ (reference sequence). CDR3 residues: CASSPGSRETQYF. DNA for the CDR3: TGTGCCAGCAGCCCCGGGTCCCGAGAGACCCAGTACTTC.

This sequence joins TRBV18 and TRBJ2-1; 9 bases are a match to TRBD1. Losses at the gene ends were 1 base for V and 4 bases for J; bases not matched to a gene: 5. The germline V gene encodes CDR1 KGHSH and CDR2 LQKENI. The CDR3 has 16 residues. The DNA for the CDR3 is TGTGCCAGCTCACCACTGCCGGGACAGGGATACAATGAGCAGTTCTTC. It is translated as CASSPLPGQGYNEQFF.

This clone showed up just a few times. This sequence joins TRBV6-2 or TRBV6-3 and TRBJ2-5, with a weak D call TRBD1 (5 bases). CDR1 and CDR2 (germline): MNHEY, SVGEGT. V lost 5 bases, J lost 2 bases, and 12 bases lay in between. The CDR3 spans 14 residues. In DNA form, the CDR3 reads TGTGCCAGCAGTCACGACAGCTTACAAGAGACCCAGTACTTC. It translates to CASSHDSLQETQYF.

The chain uses TRBV6-5 and TRBJ1-1; a possible D gene is TRBD1 (6 bases). V was trimmed by 8 bases and J by 3 bases, leaving 13 bases between them. This CDR3 is 13 amino acids long. CDR1 and CDR2 from the germline V gene are MNHEY and SVGAGI. The CDR3 DNA sequence: TGTGCCAGCCGGGGGGGCCCACACACTGAAGCTTTCTTT. Residues: CASRGGPHTEAFF.

The chain combines TRBV3-1 (or the pseudogene TRBV3-2) with TRBJ2-5; 7 bases are a match to TRBD1. Trimming cost V 1 base and J 2 bases; bases outside gene matches: 1. The CDR3 runs 14 residues. CDR1 and CDR2 (germline): LGHDT, YNNKEL (reference sequence). The CDR3, as DNA: TGTGCCAGCAGCCAAGCGGGACAGCAAGAGACCCAGTACTTC. Protein product: CASSQAGQQETQYF.

The V call is TRBV6-2 or TRBV6-3, the J call TRBJ2-2, with 9 bases fitting TRBD2. The V segment lost 5 bases and the J segment 5 bases; nucleotides outside the gene matches: 6. Per the germline V gene, CDR1 is MNHEY and CDR2 is SVGEGT. CDR3 length: 15 amino acids. The CDR3 nucleotides are TGTGCCAGCAGTCCAGCGGGAGGAGGTACCGGGGAGCTGTTTTTT. Translating it yields CASSPAGGGTGELFF.

With respect to this clone: Other DNA sequences in the same sample also yield this CDR3. The chain has TRBV6-6 and TRBJ2-3, with D tentatively TRBD1 (5 bases). V was cut by 6 bases and J by 3 bases, with 16 bases left in between. CDR1 and CDR2 from the germline V gene are MNHNY and SVGAGI (reference sequence). This CDR3 has 15 amino acids. The CDR3: CASRRQGSGTDTQYF. CDR3 nucleotides: TGTGCCAGCAGAAGGCAGGGTTCAGGGACAGATACGCAGTATTTT.

The rearrangement links TRBV7-2 to TRBJ2-5; D gene uncertain. This CDR3 is 13 amino acids long. V shed 0 bases and J shed 4 bases, with 6 bases lying between them. In germline, CDR1 is SGHTA, CDR2 FQGNSA. CDR3 protein: CASSLAYGETQYF. The CDR3 nucleotides read TGTGCCAGCAGCTTAGCGTACGGAGAGACCCAGTACTTC.

The V gene is TRBV3-1 (or the pseudogene TRBV3-2), the J gene TRBJ2-5; possibly TRBD1 for D (6 bases). The V and J ends lost 1 base and 3 bases respectively, with 9 bases between them. The CDR3 sequence is 14 residues long. The germline V gene encodes CDR1 LGHDT and CDR2 YNNKEL (reference sequence). The CDR3 sequence is CASSQVTGKETQYF. CDR3 in DNA: TGTGCCAGCAGCCAAGTTACAGGGAAAGAGACCCAGTACTTC.

The chain recombines TRBV9 with TRBJ2-3, with 13 bases fitting TRBD2. Trimming cost V 4 bases and J 3 bases; bases outside gene matches: 5. The CDR3 contains 16 residues. Germline loops: CDR1 SGDLS, CDR2 YYNGEE. This CDR3 reads CASSSGLAGATDTQYF. In nucleotides, the CDR3 is TGTGCCAGCAGCTCTGGACTAGCGGGAGCGACAGATACGCAGTATTTT.

The chain combines TRBV6-5 with TRBJ1-1; no firm D call. Trimming stripped 5 bases from V and 1 base from J, with 8 bases between. The CDR3 contains 13 residues. The germline V gene has CDR1 MNHEY and CDR2 SVGAGI. This CDR3 is CASSLTGNTEAFF. CDR3 DNA sequence: TGTGCCAGCAGTCTGACGGGGAACACTGAAGCTTTCTTT.

The chain uses TRBV19 and TRBJ2-3; possible D gene TRBD1, 7 bases. Trimming took 7 bases from V and 4 from J, leaving 15 bases between them. This CDR3 is 14 amino acids long. Germline CDR1 and CDR2: LNHDA and SQIVND (reference sequence). The DNA for the CDR3 is TGTGCCAGTAATCGAGGGGGCGGGGCAGATACGCAGTATTTT. This sequence encodes CASNRGGGADTQYF.

This clone was observed a single time. DNA for the CDR3: TGCGCCAGCAGTCAATCGGACAGCCGTTATAGCAATCAGCCCCAGCATTTT. Residues: CASSQSDSRYSNQPQHF. The V gene is TRBV23-1, the J gene TRBJ1-5; tentative D call: TRBD1 (6 bases). TRBV23-1 carries the ORF label, with uncertain function. The germline V and J ends were trimmed by 0 bases and 0 bases, with 12 bases remaining between them. CDR3 length: 17 amino acids.

A few counts support this clone. This chain joins TRBV29-1 and TRBJ1-2; D not certain. V lost 2 bases to trimming and J lost 1 base, with 8 bases between them. Germline CDR1 and CDR2: SQVTM and ANQGSEA. This CDR3 contains 13 residues. CDR3 sequence reads: CSVERQDNYGYTF. In DNA, the CDR3 is TGCAGCGTTGAACGGCAGGATAACTATGGCTACACCTTC.

This clone showed up just a few times. This rearrangement joins TRBV5-1 to TRBJ1-5; D possibly corresponds to TRBD1 (6 bases). The CDR3 consists of 16 residues. V was shortened by 3 bases and J by 0 bases, with 13 bases between the two germline ends. Germline V gene data show CDR1 as SGHRS and CDR2 as YFSETQ. CDR3: CASSYTGSYSNQPQHF. The CDR3 DNA reads as TGCGCCAGCAGCTACACAGGGTCCTATAGCAATCAGCCCCAGCATTTT. Variable domain in full (rest from reference TRBV5-1 and TRBJ1-5): KAGVTQTPRYLIKTRGQQVTLSCSPISGHRSVSWYQQTPGQGLQFLFEYFSETQRNKGNFPGRFSGRQFSNSRSEMNVSTLELGDSALYLCASSYTGSYSNQPQHFGDGTRLSIL.